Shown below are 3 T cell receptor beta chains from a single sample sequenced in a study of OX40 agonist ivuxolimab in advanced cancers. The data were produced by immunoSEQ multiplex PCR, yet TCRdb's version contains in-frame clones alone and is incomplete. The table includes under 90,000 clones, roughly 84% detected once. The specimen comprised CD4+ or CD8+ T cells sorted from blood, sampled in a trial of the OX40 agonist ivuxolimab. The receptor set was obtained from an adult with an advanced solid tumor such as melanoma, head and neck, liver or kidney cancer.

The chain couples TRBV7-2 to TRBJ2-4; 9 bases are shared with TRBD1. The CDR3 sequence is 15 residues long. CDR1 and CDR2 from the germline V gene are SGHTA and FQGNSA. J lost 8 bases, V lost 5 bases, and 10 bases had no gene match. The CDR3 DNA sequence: TGTGCCAGCAGCGCCCGACAGGGGGGGTTAGACATTCAGTACTTC. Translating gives CASSARQGGLDIQYF.

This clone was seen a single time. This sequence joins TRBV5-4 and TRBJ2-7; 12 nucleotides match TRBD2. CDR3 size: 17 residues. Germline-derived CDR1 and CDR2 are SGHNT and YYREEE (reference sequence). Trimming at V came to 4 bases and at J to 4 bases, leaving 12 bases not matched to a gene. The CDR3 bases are TGTGCCAGCAGCCCGCAGCCCACTAGCGGGGGGCTGTACGAGCAGTACTTC. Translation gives CASSPQPTSGGLYEQYF.

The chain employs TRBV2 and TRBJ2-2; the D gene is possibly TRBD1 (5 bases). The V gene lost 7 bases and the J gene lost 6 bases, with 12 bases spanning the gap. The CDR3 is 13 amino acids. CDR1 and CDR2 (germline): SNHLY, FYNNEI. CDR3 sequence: CASKQESAGELFF. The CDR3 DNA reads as TGTGCCAGCAAACAGGAGAGCGCCGGGGAGCTGTTTTTT.